The present entry profiles one T cell receptor beta chain with its context. The CDR3 length is 17 residues. Germline values: CDR1 SGDLS, CDR2 YYNGEE. Trimming removed 1 base at V and 1 base at J, with 18 bases between. This specimen comes from a study of shared clonotypes between healthy human individuals. The table came from immunoSEQ multiplex PCR; TCRdb's copy has only in-frame clones and leaves some out. The sample shows approximately 2.5 million clones, more than 90% of them seen only once. Subsets obtained from CD4+ cells comprised CD45RA+ naive and CD45RA-negative memory cells. This clonotype originated in a man aged 18 to 35 in good health. Source material: naive CD4+ T cells sorted from blood. This sample's subset: CD45RA+ positively selected. The rearrangement uses TRBV9 and TRBJ2-7; the D is unclear. The CDR3 nucleotides are TGTGCCAGCAGCGTAAGCCCTCGGCAGGTCCCATCCTACGAGCAGTACTTC. It specifies CASSVSPRQVPSYEQYF.